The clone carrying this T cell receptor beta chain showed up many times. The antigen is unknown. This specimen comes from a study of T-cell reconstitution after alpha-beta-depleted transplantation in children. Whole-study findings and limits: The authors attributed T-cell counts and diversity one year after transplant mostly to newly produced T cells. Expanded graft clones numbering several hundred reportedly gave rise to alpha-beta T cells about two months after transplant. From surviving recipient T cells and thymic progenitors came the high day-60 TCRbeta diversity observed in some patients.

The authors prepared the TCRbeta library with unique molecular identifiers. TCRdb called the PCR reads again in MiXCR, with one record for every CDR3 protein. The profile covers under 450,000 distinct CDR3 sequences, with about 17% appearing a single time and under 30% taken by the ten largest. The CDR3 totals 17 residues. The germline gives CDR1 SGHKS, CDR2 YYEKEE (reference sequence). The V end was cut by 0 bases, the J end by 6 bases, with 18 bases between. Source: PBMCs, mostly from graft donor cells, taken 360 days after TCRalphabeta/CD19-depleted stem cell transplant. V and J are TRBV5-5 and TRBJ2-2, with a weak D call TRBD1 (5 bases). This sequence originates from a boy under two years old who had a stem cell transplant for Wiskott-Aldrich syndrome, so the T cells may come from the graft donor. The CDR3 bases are TGTGCCAGCAGCTTGGCTATTAGTGCATGGGGCCCCGGGGAGCTGTTTTTT. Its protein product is CASSLAISAWGPGELFF.